This T cell receptor beta chain was retrieved from a study of Graves' ophthalmopathy and Graves' hyperthyroidism. Study results and limitations: Most thyroid-expanded clonotypes exceeding 0.001 frequency were also found in blood.

In regard to this clonotype: Its matching antigen is unknown.

Per germline, CDR1 SGHAT and CDR2 FQNNGV. The length of the CDR3 is 16 residues. The J segment lost 6 bases and the V segment lost 5 bases, leaving 8 bases of the junction unmatched. The authors amplified TCR beta CDR3 regions from RNA transcripts. Amplification began with first-round RT-PCR using HTBI primers, then second-round multiplex PCR was performed. One entry per CDR3 protein results from TCRdb running MiXCR on the multiplex PCR reads. This sample carries roughly 610,000 distinct CDR3 sequences, 20% to 25% of them seen once, and the ten largest clones take roughly 6.9%. Among the hyperthyroidism patients, all were newly diagnosed, aged 18 to 65, with under 2 months' duration. The starting material, around 9.3 ml of fresh peripheral blood, provided the PBMCs.

The receptor's source is a woman aged 18-29 years with stable Graves' hyperthyroidism. Some clones in this sample may be carry-over from other donors' samples. This rearrangement joins TRBV11-2 to TRBJ2-7, with 15 bases that match TRBD2. The sequencing input was peripheral blood. CDR3: CASSRGGLAGGGEQYF. CDR3 nucleotide sequence: TGTGCCAGCAGCCGAGGGGGACTAGCGGGAGGTGGCGAGCAGTACTTC.